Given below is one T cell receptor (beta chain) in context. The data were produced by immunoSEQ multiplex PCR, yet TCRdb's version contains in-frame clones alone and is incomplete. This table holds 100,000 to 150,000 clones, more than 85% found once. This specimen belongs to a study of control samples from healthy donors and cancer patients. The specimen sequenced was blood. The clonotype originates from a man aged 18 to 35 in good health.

The CDR3 DNA sequence: TGTGCCAGCAGCTGGAGTAATGGGCAGTTTAATTCACCCCTCCACTTT. Residues: CASSWSNGQFNSPLHF. The chain couples TRBV7-8 to TRBJ1-6, with unresolved D. V was trimmed by 4 bases and J by 6 bases, leaving 16 bases between them. Germline CDR1 and CDR2: SGHVS and FQNEAQ. The CDR3 spans 16 residues.